The rows below give T cell receptor beta chains drawn from one sample of a study of shared clonotypes between healthy human individuals. Assay used: immunoSEQ multiplex PCR; TCRdb lists only in-frame clones, some missing. The repertoire holds 2 million to 2.5 million clones, with approximately 96% as singletons. Material: naive CD4+ T cells sorted from blood. The receptor set was obtained from a man younger than 35 in good health. Both conserved end residues are part of each CDR3. D genes are given only for firm matches. A clone size is listed for some rows: how often the clone was seen (once, few, many), or a class if it is expanded.

D gene: NA
clone size: NA
J gene: TRBJ2-7
V gene: TRBV4-1
CDR3 protein: CASSPTPGVGNEQYF
CDR3 DNA: TGCGCCAGCAGCCCAACGCCGGGAGTCGGGAACGAGCAGTACTTC

D gene: NA
clone size: once
J gene: TRBJ2-6
V gene: TRBV5-1
CDR3 protein: CASRETGANVLTF
CDR3 DNA: TGCGCCAGCAGGGAGACTGGGGCCAACGTCCTGACTTTC

D gene: NA
clone size: NA
J gene: TRBJ2-7
V gene: TRBV4-1
CDR3 protein: CASSQTDSSTYEQYF
CDR3 DNA: TGCGCCAGCAGCCAAACGGACAGCTCAACCTACGAGCAGTACTTC

D gene: NA
clone size: NA
J gene: TRBJ2-5
V gene: TRBV5-4
CDR3 protein: CASSPQVQETQYF
CDR3 DNA: TGTGCCAGCAGCCCCCAGGTACAAGAGACCCAGTACTTC

D gene: NA
clone size: once
J gene: TRBJ2-7
V gene: TRBV5-6
CDR3 protein: CASSKDPLVMNEQYF
CDR3 DNA: TGTGCCAGCAGTAAGGACCCGCTGGTGATGAACGAGCAGTACTTC

D gene: TRBD2
clone size: once
J gene: TRBJ2-1
V gene: TRBV18
CDR3 protein: CASSPTTSGWGNEQFF
CDR3 DNA: TGTGCCAGCTCACCGACGACTAGCGGGTGGGGGAATGAGCAGTTCTTC

D gene: TRBD1
clone size: NA
J gene: TRBJ1-1
V gene: TRBV19
CDR3 protein: CASSQPTGVPEAFF
CDR3 DNA: TGTGCCAGTAGTCAACCGACAGGGGTCCCTGAAGCTTTCTTT

D gene: TRBD2
clone size: once
J gene: TRBJ2-1
V gene: TRBV18
CDR3 protein: CASSPGTSGNEQFF
CDR3 DNA: TGTGCCAGCTCCCCCGGGACTAGCGGCAATGAGCAGTTCTTC

D gene: NA
clone size: NA
J gene: TRBJ2-5
V gene: TRBV7-2
CDR3 protein: CASSVGYQETQYF
CDR3 DNA: TGTGCCAGCAGCGTAGGGTACCAAGAGACCCAGTACTTC

D gene: NA
clone size: NA
J gene: TRBJ1-1
V gene: TRBV29-1
CDR3 protein: CSGMEWGTEAFF
CDR3 DNA: TGCAGCGGTATGGAGTGGGGCACTGAAGCTTTCTTT

D gene: TRBD1
clone size: NA
J gene: TRBJ1-6
V gene: TRBV5-8
CDR3 protein: CASSPVVGTGSGSPLHF
CDR3 DNA: TGTGCCAGCAGCCCCGTTGTTGGGACAGGGAGTGGTTCACCCCTCCACTTT

D gene: NA
clone size: NA
J gene: TRBJ2-7
V gene: TRBV29-1
CDR3 protein: CSVENGAREQYF
CDR3 DNA: TGCAGCGTTGAAAATGGGGCACGGGAGCAGTACTTC

D gene: NA
clone size: NA
J gene: TRBJ2-7
V gene: TRBV18
CDR3 protein: CASSPGQGSYEQYF
CDR3 DNA: TGTGCCAGCTCACCAGGGCAGGGCTCCTACGAGCAGTACTTC

D gene: NA
clone size: NA
J gene: TRBJ1-2
V gene: TRBV12-5
CDR3 protein: CASGLATGYGYTF
CDR3 DNA: TGTGCTAGTGGTTTGGCTACAGGCTATGGCTACACCTTC

D gene: TRBD2
clone size: NA
J gene: TRBJ2-1
V gene: TRBV11-2
CDR3 protein: CASSSDSGRLYNEQFF
CDR3 DNA: TGTGCCAGCAGCTCCGATAGCGGGAGACTTTACAATGAGCAGTTCTTC

D gene: NA
clone size: NA
J gene: TRBJ2-7
V gene: TRBV13
CDR3 protein: CASSLNGEWASPGYEQYF
CDR3 DNA: TGTGCCAGCAGCTTAAACGGTGAATGGGCTAGCCCTGGCTACGAGCAGTACTTC

D gene: NA
clone size: NA
J gene: TRBJ1-2
V gene: TRBV7-9
CDR3 protein: CASSPLDSNNPNYGYTF
CDR3 DNA: TGTGCCAGCAGCCCGCTGGACAGCAATAACCCTAACTATGGCTACACCTTC

D gene: NA
clone size: once
J gene: TRBJ1-2
V gene: TRBV27
CDR3 protein: CASSRQANYGYTF
CDR3 DNA: TGTGCCAGCAGCCGACAGGCTAACTATGGCTACACCTTC

D gene: NA
clone size: few
J gene: TRBJ1-2
V gene: TRBV5-4
CDR3 protein: CASSLAGQNYGYTF
CDR3 DNA: TGTGCCAGCAGCTTGGCCGGGCAGAACTATGGCTACACCTTC

D gene: NA
clone size: NA
J gene: TRBJ2-3
V gene: TRBV28
CDR3 protein: CASIGASTDTQYF
CDR3 DNA: TGTGCCAGCATCGGGGCGAGCACAGATACGCAGTATTTT

D gene: NA
clone size: NA
J gene: TRBJ2-1
V gene: TRBV10-3
CDR3 protein: CAISGEDRTRGNYNEQFF
CDR3 DNA: TGTGCCATCAGTGGAGAGGACAGAACGAGAGGAAACTACAATGAGCAGTTCTTC

D gene: TRBD1
clone size: NA
J gene: TRBJ2-3
V gene: TRBV5-1
CDR3 protein: CASSFGPGQDSTDTQYF
CDR3 DNA: TGCGCCAGCAGCTTTGGACCGGGACAGGATAGCACAGATACGCAGTATTTT

D gene: NA
clone size: NA
J gene: TRBJ1-5
V gene: TRBV18
CDR3 protein: CASSAKRTAGAAYSNQPQHF
CDR3 DNA: TGTGCCAGCTCAGCGAAAAGGACCGCGGGGGCAGCTTATAGCAATCAGCCCCAGCATTTT

D gene: TRBD2
clone size: NA
J gene: TRBJ2-3
V gene: TRBV7-9
CDR3 protein: CASSEWGLAGEADTQYF
CDR3 DNA: TGTGCCAGCAGCGAATGGGGACTAGCGGGGGAGGCAGATACGCAGTATTTT

D gene: NA
clone size: NA
J gene: TRBJ2-1
V gene: TRBV28
CDR3 protein: CASSSGIGPNNEQFF
CDR3 DNA: TGTGCCAGCAGTTCAGGCATCGGACCGAACAATGAGCAGTTCTTC

D gene: NA
clone size: NA
J gene: TRBJ2-5
V gene: TRBV18
CDR3 protein: CASSPGSQETQYF
CDR3 DNA: TGTGCCAGCTCACCGGGCAGCCAAGAGACCCAGTACTTC

D gene: NA
clone size: NA
J gene: TRBJ2-4
V gene: TRBV2
CDR3 protein: CASSEARAGGNIQYF
CDR3 DNA: TGTGCCAGCAGTGAAGCCCGGGCCGGCGGAAACATTCAGTACTTC

D gene: NA
clone size: NA
J gene: TRBJ1-6
V gene: TRBV6-1
CDR3 protein: CASSGTDFNSPLHF
CDR3 DNA: TGTGCCAGCAGTGGGACAGATTTTAATTCACCCCTCCACTTT

D gene: NA
clone size: NA
J gene: TRBJ2-2
V gene: TRBV5-4
CDR3 protein: CASSLFGELFF
CDR3 DNA: TGTGCCAGCAGCTTGTTCGGGGAGCTGTTTTTT

D gene: NA
clone size: NA
J gene: TRBJ2-7
V gene: TRBV10-3
CDR3 protein: CAIAPISYEQYF
CDR3 DNA: TGTGCCATCGCCCCGATCTCCTACGAGCAGTACTTC

D gene: NA
clone size: NA
J gene: TRBJ2-5
V gene: TRBV2
CDR3 protein: CASSPTVQETQYF
CDR3 DNA: TGTGCCAGCAGTCCGACTGTGCAAGAGACCCAGTACTTC

D gene: NA
clone size: once
J gene: TRBJ2-6
V gene: TRBV7-3
CDR3 protein: CASSLEGFGSGANVLTF
CDR3 DNA: TGTGCCAGCAGCTTAGAAGGGTTCGGCTCTGGGGCCAACGTCCTGACTTTC

D gene: NA
clone size: NA
J gene: TRBJ2-4
V gene: TRBV7-2
CDR3 protein: CASSLQRPPPVQYF
CDR3 DNA: TGTGCCAGCAGCTTACAGCGACCCCCTCCAGTTCAGTACTTC

D gene: TRBD2
clone size: NA
J gene: TRBJ2-7
V gene: TRBV18
CDR3 protein: CASSPASGRDYEQYF
CDR3 DNA: TGTGCCAGCTCACCTGCCAGCGGGAGGGACTACGAGCAGTACTTC

D gene: TRBD2
clone size: NA
J gene: TRBJ2-3
V gene: TRBV11-2
CDR3 protein: CASSVTSGTSTDTQYF
CDR3 DNA: TGTGCCAGCAGCGTTACTAGCGGGACTAGCACAGATACGCAGTATTTT

D gene: NA
clone size: NA
J gene: TRBJ2-7
V gene: TRBV9
CDR3 protein: CASSIRGDEQYF
CDR3 DNA: TGTGCCAGCAGCATCCGGGGCGACGAGCAGTACTTC

D gene: NA
clone size: NA
J gene: TRBJ1-3
V gene: TRBV5-4
CDR3 protein: CASSLAGGGSGNTIYF
CDR3 DNA: TGTGCCAGCAGCTTGGCCGGAGGGGGCTCTGGAAACACCATATATTTT

D gene: NA
clone size: NA
J gene: TRBJ2-6
V gene: TRBV19
CDR3 protein: CASSKGDLGSGANVLTF
CDR3 DNA: TGTGCCAGTAGTAAAGGGGATTTAGGATCTGGGGCCAACGTCCTGACTTTC

D gene: TRBD1
clone size: NA
J gene: TRBJ2-7
V gene: TRBV7-2
CDR3 protein: CASSLAEGVTGVEQYF
CDR3 DNA: TGTGCCAGCAGCTTAGCCGAGGGGGTAACAGGGGTCGAGCAGTACTTC